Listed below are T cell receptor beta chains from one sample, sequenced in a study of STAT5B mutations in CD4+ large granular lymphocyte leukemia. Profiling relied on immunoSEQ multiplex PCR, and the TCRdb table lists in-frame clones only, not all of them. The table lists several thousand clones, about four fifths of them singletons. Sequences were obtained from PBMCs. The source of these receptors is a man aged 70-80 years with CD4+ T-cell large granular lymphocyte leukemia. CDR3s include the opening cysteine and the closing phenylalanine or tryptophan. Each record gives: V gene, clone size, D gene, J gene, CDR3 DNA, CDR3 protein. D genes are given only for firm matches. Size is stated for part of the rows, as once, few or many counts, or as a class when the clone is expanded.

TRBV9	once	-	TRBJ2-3	TGTGCCAGCAGCGTAGGTAGTCTAGATACGCAGTATTTT	CASSVGSLDTQYF
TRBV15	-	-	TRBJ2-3	TGTGCCACCAGCACCCGGACAGTAACAGATACGCAGTATTTT	CATSTRTVTDTQYF
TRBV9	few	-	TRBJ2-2	TGTGCCAGCAGCGTAGAAAGTACCACCGGGGAGCTGTTTTTT	CASSVESTTGELFF
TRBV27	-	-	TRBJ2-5	TGTGCCAGCAGCGGACTGGGGGAAGAGACCCAGTACTTC	CASSGLGEETQYF
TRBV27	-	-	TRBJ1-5	TGTGCCAGCAGGAAGACAGGTCTACCGCCGGATCCCCAGCATTTT	CASRKTGLPPDPQHF
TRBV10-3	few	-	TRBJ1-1	TGTGCCGCCCGTGGGCTAGACGAAGGGGTTAACACTGAAGCTTTCTTT	CAARGLDEGVNTEAFF
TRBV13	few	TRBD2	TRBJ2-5	TGTGCCAGCAGCGCCCGATCTAGCGGGGGGGAAGAGACCCAGTACTTC	CASSARSSGGEETQYF
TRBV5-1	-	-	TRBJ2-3	TGCGCCAGCAGCTCTTTCGGTAGATCTAGCACAGATACGCAGTATTTT	CASSSFGRSSTDTQYF
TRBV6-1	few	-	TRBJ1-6	TGTGCCAGCAGTGCGACAGGTCTGGATTCACCCCTCCACTTT	CASSATGLDSPLHF
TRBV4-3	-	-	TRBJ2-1	TGCGCCAGCAGCCAACCCGGACAACTACACAATGAGCAGTTCTTC	CASSQPGQLHNEQFF
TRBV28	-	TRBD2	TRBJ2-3	TGTGCCAGCAGGGCGGGGGGGCAGACAGATACGCAGTATTTT	CASRAGGQTDTQYF
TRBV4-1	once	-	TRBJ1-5	TGCGCCAGCAGCCAAGATCGATTGCAGCCCCAGCATTTT	CASSQDRLQPQHF
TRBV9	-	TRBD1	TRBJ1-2	TGTGCCAGCAGCGTAGAAGAGGGGGCAGGGGATGGCTACACCTTC	CASSVEEGAGDGYTF
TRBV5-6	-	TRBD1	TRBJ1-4	TGTGCCAGCAGCCTGACCCCCGGGACAGGGGGCAGAGAAGGTGAAAAACTGTTTTTT	CASSLTPGTGGREGEKLFF
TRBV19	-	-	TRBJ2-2	TGTGCCAGTAGCAGAAGGAGATCCGGGGAGCTGTTTTTT	CASSRRRSGELFF
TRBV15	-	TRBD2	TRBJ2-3	TGTGCCACCTCCGGGAGTAGCGGGAGCACAGATACGCAGTATTTT	CATSGSSGSTDTQYF
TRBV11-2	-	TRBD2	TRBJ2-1	TGTGCCAGCAGGGGCCGGTCCGAAGCGGGGGGCTACAATGAGCAGTTCTTC	CASRGRSEAGGYNEQFF
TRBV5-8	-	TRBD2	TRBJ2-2	TGTGCCAGCACCCTGGGGGGGACGAACACCGGGGAGCTGTTTTTT	CASTLGGTNTGELFF
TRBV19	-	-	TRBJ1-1	TGTGCCAGTAGTATAGCGGGGGGAGTGACTGAAGCTTTCTTT	CASSIAGGVTEAFF
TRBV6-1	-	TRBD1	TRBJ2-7	TGTGCCAGCAGTGAAGCGCCGGGACAGGGACCCTACGAGCAGTACTTC	CASSEAPGQGPYEQYF
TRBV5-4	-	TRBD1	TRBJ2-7	TGTGCCAGCAGCCGAATTTCGACAGGGCGGATGGAGCAGTACTTC	CASSRISTGRMEQYF
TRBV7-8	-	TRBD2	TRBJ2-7	TGTGCCAGCAGCTTAGTGGAGGCGGGGAGGGACTACGAGCAGTACTTC	CASSLVEAGRDYEQYF
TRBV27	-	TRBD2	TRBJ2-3	TGTGCCAGCAGTATCCTCGAGGCTAGCGGACCTACAGATACGCAGTATTTT	CASSILEASGPTDTQYF
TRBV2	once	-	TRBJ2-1	TGTGCCACCGATGGGTCCACAAGCTCCTACAATGAGCAGTTCTTC	CATDGSTSSYNEQFF
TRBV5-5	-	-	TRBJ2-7	TGTGCCAGCACCCCCCCTGACAACTCCTACGAGCAGTACTTC	CASTPPDNSYEQYF
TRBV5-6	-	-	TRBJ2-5	TGTGCCAGCAGCTTGGGACTTGGACGAGAGACCCAGTACTTC	CASSLGLGRETQYF
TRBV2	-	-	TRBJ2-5	TGTGCCAGCAGTGGAGCGGGCGGGGAAGGGGAGACCCAGTACTTC	CASSGAGGEGETQYF
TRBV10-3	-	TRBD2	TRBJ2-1	TGTGCCATCCGTGGGACTAGCGATGAGCAGTTCTTC	CAIRGTSDEQFF
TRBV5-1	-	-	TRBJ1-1	TGCGCCAGCAGCTTGGGGCGCGAGGCGAACACTGAAGCTTTCTTT	CASSLGREANTEAFF
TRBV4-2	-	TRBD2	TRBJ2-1	TGTGCCAGCAGCCAAGGGGGCGCGGGGGGGCCCCTGAGCAATGAGCAGTTCTTC	CASSQGGAGGPLSNEQFF
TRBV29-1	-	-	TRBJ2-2	TGCAGCGTCCAGAAGAGTAGGGGCAGGGGTGACGGGGAGCTGTTTTTT	CSVQKSRGRGDGELFF
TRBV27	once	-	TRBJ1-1	TGTGCCAGCAGTTTGGGGTGGATGAACACTGAAGCTTTCTTT	CASSLGWMNTEAFF
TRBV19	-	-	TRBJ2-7	TGTGCCAGTAGTACCGGACAGGGAGGGATCCTCGAGCAGTACTTC	CASSTGQGGILEQYF
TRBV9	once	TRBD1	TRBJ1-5	TGTGCCAGCAGCCCCGGGACAGGGGCCCTCAATCAGCCCCAGCATTTT	CASSPGTGALNQPQHF
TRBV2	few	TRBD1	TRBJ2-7	TGTGCCAGCAGTGATGTGGACAGGCCCTACGAGCAGTACTTC	CASSDVDRPYEQYF
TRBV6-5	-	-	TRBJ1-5	TGTGCCAGTGCCGGGAGGCTGAATCAGCCCCAGCATTTT	CASAGRLNQPQHF
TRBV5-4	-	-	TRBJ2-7	TGTGCCAGCAGCCTAACAGGGTCCTACGAGCAGTACTTC	CASSLTGSYEQYF
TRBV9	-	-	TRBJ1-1	TGTGCCAGCAGCCGGGAGCAGGGAGGCACTGAAGCTTTCTTT	CASSREQGGTEAFF
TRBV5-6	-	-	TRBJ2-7	TGTGCCAGCAGCTTTGAGAGGCAGGATCGGGAGCAGTACTTC	CASSFERQDREQYF
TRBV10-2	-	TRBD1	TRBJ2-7	TGCGCCAGCAGTGAAGGGGACAGGGGGGCCTACGAGCAGTACTTC	CASSEGDRGAYEQYF
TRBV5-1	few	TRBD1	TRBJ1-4	TGCGCCAGCAGCATCGGGACAGGGGTAACTAATGAAAAACTGTTTTTT	CASSIGTGVTNEKLFF
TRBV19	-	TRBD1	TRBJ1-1	TGTGCCAGTAGGAGACAGGGGGAGGCCGCTGAAGCTTTCTTT	CASRRQGEAAEAFF
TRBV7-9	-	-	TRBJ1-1	TGTGCCAGCGGCCGGCCGGGGGCCACTGAAGCTTTCTTT	CASGRPGATEAFF
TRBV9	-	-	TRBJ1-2	TGTGCCAGCAGCGTAGGTGGGGACTATGGCTACACCTTC	CASSVGGDYGYTF
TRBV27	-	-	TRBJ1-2	TGTGCCAGCAGTTTATCAGCTTTGACTAACTATGGCTACACCTTC	CASSLSALTNYGYTF
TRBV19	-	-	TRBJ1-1	TGTGCCAGTAGTATTCAGGGTAGGGGCACTGAAGCTTTCTTT	CASSIQGRGTEAFF
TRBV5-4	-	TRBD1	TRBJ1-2	TGTGCCAGCAGCTTGCCGGGACAGAACTATGGCTACACCTTC	CASSLPGQNYGYTF
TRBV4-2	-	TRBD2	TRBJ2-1	TGTGCCAGCAGCCAGGACACTAGCGGATCCTACAATGAGCAGTTCTTC	CASSQDTSGSYNEQFF
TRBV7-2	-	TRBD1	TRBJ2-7	TGTGCCAGCAGTCCCGGGACAGGGCGCTACGAGCAGTACTTC	CASSPGTGRYEQYF
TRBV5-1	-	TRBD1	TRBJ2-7	TGCGCCAGCAGCTTGGTTTTCGGGACAGGGAACGAGCAGTACTTC	CASSLVFGTGNEQYF
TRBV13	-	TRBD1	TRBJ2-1	TGTGCCAGCAGCCAGGGACAGGGGGCCATCGATGAGCAGTTCTTC	CASSQGQGAIDEQFF
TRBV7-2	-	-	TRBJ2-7	TGTGCCAGCAGCTTAGCCACCTCGGGGTTGGGTTACGAGCAGTACTTC	CASSLATSGLGYEQYF
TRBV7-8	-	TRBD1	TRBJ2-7	TGTGCCAGCAGCTTACACAGGGGGCCTTCTTACGAGCAGTACTTC	CASSLHRGPSYEQYF
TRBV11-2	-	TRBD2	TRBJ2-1	TGTGCCAGCAGCCCCCCGACTAGCGCTGACAATGAGCAGTTCTTC	CASSPPTSADNEQFF
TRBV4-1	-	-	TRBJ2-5	TGCGCCAGCAGCCAAGATGAGGCAGGCTGGGAGCAGTACTTC	CASSQDEAGWEQYF
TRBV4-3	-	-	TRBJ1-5	TGCGCCAGCAGCCAAGATCCCCCAGGGGCTTATAGCAATCAGCCCCAGCATTTT	CASSQDPPGAYSNQPQHF
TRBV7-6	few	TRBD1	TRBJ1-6	TGTGCCAGCAGCCCCAAGACAGGGTACAATTCACCCCTCCACTTT	CASSPKTGYNSPLHF
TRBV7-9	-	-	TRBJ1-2	TGTGCCAGCAGCTTAGCGCCAGGCTCTAACTATGGCTACACCTTC	CASSLAPGSNYGYTF
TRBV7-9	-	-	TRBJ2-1	TGTGCCAGCAGCTTAGGATGGCGGGGTTACAATGAGCAGTTCTTC	CASSLGWRGYNEQFF